This T cell receptor (beta chain) is drawn from a study of blood T cell repertoires in COVID-19 (dated by TCRdb to between 2020 and 2021). A note on the overall study: Samples covering the acute and convalescent phases of COVID-19 were provided by collaborators in the United States, Italy and Spain. The material from the prospective study consisted of cDNA or gDNA derived from T cells, B-cell-depleted T cells, or PBMCs. The dataset comprised deeply sampled blood TCRbeta repertoires from subjects exposed to, actively infected with, or recovered from COVID-19. A freely available public database, intended as a resource for researchers studying the immune response to SARS-CoV-2, is where the repertoires were released. Samples came from the ongoing ImmuneRACE study (first 160 participants) plus 1,254 subjects from 6 global collaborators. The sample metadata nearly always contained a de-identified subject ID, COVID-19 status, age in years and sex. Where HLA class I and class II types were available, the types were taken from metadata supplied by the sample provider, not from assay-based typing. Beyond this particular receptor, the publication reports: The amount of clinical and demographic metadata varied by source and participant and was provided uncurated.

Remarks on this clone: Its antigen has not been determined. Base quality data are lacking; no much larger clone is found one base away.

At one collaborating source in Seattle, patients were enrolled during active infection and were followed longitudinally through the course of disease. Collaborating institutions collected whole blood in K2EDTA tubes following their own protocols. For TCRbeta analysis, collaborator samples were shipped as frozen whole blood, as isolated PBMCs, or as DNA extracted from either sample type. The CDR3 numbers 14 residues from cysteine through phenylalanine. Only the CDR3 portion is preserved as DNA: 42 bases, with reading frame beginning at the first base. The germline V gene (reference sequence) supplies CDR1 SEHNR and CDR2 FQNEAQ. The V and J ends are trimmed by 4 bases and 5 bases, leaving 14 bases between them. The immunoSEQ Assay, a bias-controlled multiplex PCR, was used to amplify TCRbeta CDR3 regions from genomic DNA. The original pipeline was this. The number of nucleated cells in each sample was estimated from the amplification of reference gene primers within the assay. To quantify the absolute abundance of each unique TCRbeta CDR3 rearrangement, sequence reads were collapsed and filtered. For each sample, productive Simpson clonality was calculated as the square root of Simpson's diversity index over productive rearrangements. This is the immuneACCESS table as TCRdb keeps it, with only in-frame sequences that have V and J called. A part of the clones is gone; compared with another copy, unresolved V genes explain less than half, and the rest is unexplained. V, J and clone size derive from that table, while D and trimming were established from the DNA sequence. The sample table shows roughly 240,000 clones, and more than 75% are seen once. Approximately 6% of the sample goes to the ten largest clones.

The sequence was obtained from a woman over 75 with COVID-19, enrolled during active disease. This chain is built from TRBV7-9 and TRBJ1-1, and the D gene may be TRBD1, 6 bases matching. Sequences were obtained from peripheral blood. The bases are TGTGCCAGCAGCTCCGGGACACCGAGGACTGAAGCTTTCTTT. Its coded protein is CASSSGTPRTEAFF.